Below are 20 T cell receptor beta chains sequenced from a single sample in a study of molecular identifiers for immune sequencing clone quantification. TCRdb itself ran the PCR reads through MiXCR, one entry per CDR3 protein. The sample includes a few hundred thousand distinct CDR3 sequences, around 25% of them seen just once. Sequenced material: naive CD8+ T cells from blood, with Jurkat cell RNA spiked in. Subset given: FACS-sorted CD8+CD4-CCR7+CD45RA+ naive T cells. The receptor source for this set is a human donor in good health. Some libraries in this study had Jurkat cell RNA spiked in.

This clonotype was recorded many times. The V call is TRBV24-1, the J call TRBJ2-1; 8 nucleotides match TRBD1. The CDR3 has 19 residues. The germline V gene encodes CDR1 KGHDR and CDR2 SFDVKD. V lost 2 bases and J lost 2; bases outside the gene matches: 13. CDR3 coding DNA: TGTGCCACCAGTGATTCCCTGGGTTTCGGACAGGGCCCCTACAATGAGCAGTTCTTC. Protein product: CATSDSLGFGQGPYNEQFF.

The gene calls are TRBV3-1 and TRBJ2-2, with D perhaps matching TRBD2 (5 bases). V shed 2 bases and J shed 3 bases, with 10 bases lying between them. CDR3 length equals 15 residues. Germline loops: CDR1 LGHDT, CDR2 YNNKEL (reference sequence). The CDR3 spells CASSQTAEHTGELFF. Written as DNA, the CDR3 is TGTGCCAGCAGCCAAACAGCGGAGCACACCGGGGAGCTGTTTTTT.

As regards this clonotype: With a much larger clone just one base away, this may be a read error. The CDR3 sequence: CASSPVLGSLYEQYF. Here the CDR3 DNA reads TGTGCCAGCAGCCCAGTGTTGGGTTCGCTTTACGAGCAGTACTTC. The chain employs TRBV7-9 and TRBJ2-7; D gene unclear. The CDR3 is 15 residues long. The V and J ends lost 5 bases and 4 bases respectively, with 18 bases between them. The germline V gene has CDR1 SEHNR and CDR2 FQNEAQ (reference sequence).

On this clonotype itself: A read error may explain this, as a much larger clone is one base away. The rearrangement joins TRBV30 to TRBJ2-7; D may match TRBD1 or TRBD2 (5 bases each). Looked up from germline, CDR1 is GTSNPN and CDR2 is SVGIG (reference sequence). The CDR3 is 13 residues long. The CDR3 loop reads CAWSVGPRDEQNF. Written as DNA, the CDR3 is TGTGCCTGGAGTGTAGGCCCCAGGGACGAGCAGAACTTC.

Ten or more counts support this clonotype. This rearrangement joins TRBV29-1 to TRBJ2-5; D not certain. Trimming took off 1 base at V and 5 bases at J, with 5 bases between the two ends. The CDR3 runs to 11 residues. Per the germline V gene, CDR1 is SQVTM and CDR2 is ANQGSEA. CDR3 nucleotides: TGCAGCGTTGAAGTTTTGGAGACCCAGTACTTC. This gives the protein CSVEVLETQYF.

J is TRBJ2-7 and V is TRBV5-1, with D uncertain. Germline loops: CDR1 SGHRS, CDR2 YFSETQ. The CDR3 is made up of 14 amino acids. The V and J ends lost 4 bases and 5 bases respectively, with 16 bases between them. Here the CDR3 DNA reads TGCGCCAGCAGCCCCTATCTAGATTCCCACGAGCAGTACTTC. It is translated as CASSPYLDSHEQYF.

This clonotype was recorded only once. J is TRBJ2-7 and V is TRBV5-6, with D possibly being TRBD2 (5 bases). V lost 7 bases, J lost 7 bases, and 15 bases lay in between. Germline loops: CDR1 SGHDT, CDR2 YYEEEE. The CDR3 length is 12 residues. As DNA, the CDR3 is TGTGCCAGCTCCCCCGGGTGGAGGGAGCAGTACTTC. Translated: CASSPGWREQYF.

This clonotype appeared many times. The chain joins TRBV9 to TRBJ2-5; TRBD1 agrees at 10 bases. The CDR3 length is 14 residues. Germline V gene lookup returns CDR1 SGDLS and CDR2 YYNGEE. Trimming at V came to 4 bases and at J to 6 bases, leaving 6 bases not matched to a gene. The CDR3 DNA follows: TGTGCCAGCAGCCCCAGGACAGGGGGGCAGACCCAGTACTTC. It codes for CASSPRTGGQTQYF.

This clonotype was observed at least ten times. V is TRBV4-3 and J is TRBJ2-3, with D unresolved. Trimming took 0 bases from V and 0 from J, leaving 7 bases between them. Germline CDR1 is LGHNA and CDR2 is YSLEER. The CDR3 contains 15 residues. The CDR3 loop reads CASSQDVSSTDTQYF. In DNA form, the CDR3 reads TGCGCCAGCAGCCAAGATGTCAGTAGCACAGATACGCAGTATTTT.

The V gene is TRBV7-2, the J gene TRBJ2-7; perhaps TRBD1 as D (6 bases). The germline V gene encodes CDR1 SGHTA and CDR2 FQGNSA. This CDR3 spans 16 amino acids. Trimming pared 4 bases from V and 3 bases from J, leaving 19 bases between. The CDR3: CASSSRNSGTNYEQYF. The CDR3, as DNA: TGTGCCAGCAGCTCACGCAACTCCGGGACAAACTACGAGCAGTACTTC.

The CDR3 DNA reads TGTGCCAGCAGCTTAGTAGTCAGACAAGAGACCCAGTACTTC. It codes for CASSLVVRQETQYF. The genes are TRBV7-9 and TRBJ2-5; D is ambiguous. The germline V and J ends were trimmed by 1 base and 2 bases, with 8 bases remaining between them. Germline assignment: CDR1 SEHNR and CDR2 FQNEAQ (reference sequence). The CDR3 contains 14 residues.

This clonotype was recorded only once. This sequence joins TRBV7-9 and TRBJ2-3; TRBD2 matches at 7 bases. CDR1 and CDR2 (germline): SEHNR, FQNEAQ (reference sequence). With 0 bases clipped from V and 7 bases from J, the junction kept 13 bases outside the gene matches. This CDR3 is 17 amino acids long. The CDR3 DNA reads as TGTGCCAGCAGCTTAGCGGAGGGGACTAACGGGAGATATACGCAGTATTTT. It yields the protein CASSLAEGTNGRYTQYF.

As concerns this clonotype: Germline and junction disagree at one end, which may indicate a read error. The chain has TRBV4-2 and TRBJ2-7; 11 bases fit TRBD2. CDR1 is LGHNA and CDR2 is YNFKEQ in the germline V gene. There are 16 residues in the CDR3. The CDR3 bases are TGTGCCGGCAGCCAAGAGTTAGCGGGGGGGGCCTACGAGCAGTACTTC. Amino acids: CAGSQELAGGAYEQYF.

Note on this clonotype: This could be a read error, since a much larger clone is one nucleotide away. The CDR3 does not end in the conserved phenylalanine or tryptophan, so this is likely a read error. This chain links TRBV12-3 or TRBV12-4 with TRBJ2-7; D call uncertain. The CDR3 loop spans 14 amino acids. The V end lost 6 bases, the J end lost 2 bases, and 14 bases lay between the germline ends. The CDR3 loop reads CASSPTFGAYEQYS. CDR3 DNA: TGTGCCAGCAGCCCGACATTTGGTGCCTACGAGCAGTACTCC.

As concerns this clonotype: One end of the junction varies from germline; a read error may be responsible. The chain links TRBV6-5 to TRBJ1-5; D might be TRBD1 (6 bases). Germline V gene data show CDR1 as MNHEY and CDR2 as SVGAGI. The CDR3 is made up of 13 amino acids. The CDR3 loop is CTSSSTGNQPQHF. CDR3 coding DNA: TGTACCAGCAGTTCGACAGGTAACCAGCCCCAGCATTTT.

In this sample, this clonotype turned up many times. The chain links TRBV28 to TRBJ2-7, with a tentative D call TRBD2 (6 bases). In germline, CDR1 is MDHEN, CDR2 SYDVKM. The CDR3 length is 17 residues. Trimming took 4 bases from V and 6 from J, leaving 25 bases between them. CDR3 region: CASSYPPGTSRTGEQYF. Here the CDR3 DNA reads TGTGCCAGCAGTTACCCCCCCGGGACTTCAAGGACGGGCGAGCAGTACTTC.

This clonotype was counted only a few times. The V call is TRBV19, the J call TRBJ2-2; D is possibly TRBD2 (5 bases). The CDR3 is 13 residues long. Germline V gene data show CDR1 as LNHDA and CDR2 as SQIVND (reference sequence). The germline V and J ends were trimmed by 6 bases and 6 bases, with 11 bases remaining between them. Here the CDR3 DNA reads TGTGCCAGTAGCGGAGGCCCCCCCGGGGAGCTGTTTTTT. This gives the protein CASSGGPPGELFF.

Only a few counts were recorded for this clonotype. The rearrangement links TRBV6-5 to TRBJ2-5; TRBD1 might be the D (5 bases). Germline V gene data show CDR1 as MNHEY and CDR2 as SVGAGI. V lost 2 bases and J 2 bases, leaving 12 bases between the germline ends. CDR3 size: 15 residues. CDR3 protein: CASSYDGAAQETQYF. As DNA, the CDR3 is TGTGCCAGCAGTTACGATGGGGCGGCACAAGAGACCCAGTACTTC.

This clonotype has more than one count but fewer than ten. The chain recombines TRBV6-2 or TRBV6-3 with TRBJ2-7; 12 bases map to TRBD1. This CDR3 is built from 16 residues. V was pared by 2 bases and J by 5 bases, with 7 bases of the junction left unmatched. Germline V gene lookup returns CDR1 MNHEY and CDR2 SVGEGT. The CDR3 DNA sequence: TGTGCCAGCAGTTACGGGACAGGGGGCGCTCGGGACGAGCAGTACTTC. Protein: CASSYGTGGARDEQYF.

Regarding this clonotype: A much larger clone is a single base away; this may be a read error. The V gene is TRBV7-9, the J gene TRBJ1-3; D is undetermined. The CDR3 extends over 19 amino acids. Germline CDR1 reads SEHNR; CDR2 reads FQNEAQ (reference sequence). The CDR3 nucleotides read TGTGCCAGCGGCTTAGCTAGGGTGGAAGAAGCCCCGTCTGGAAACACCATATATTTT. Its translation is CASGLARVEEAPSGNTIYF.